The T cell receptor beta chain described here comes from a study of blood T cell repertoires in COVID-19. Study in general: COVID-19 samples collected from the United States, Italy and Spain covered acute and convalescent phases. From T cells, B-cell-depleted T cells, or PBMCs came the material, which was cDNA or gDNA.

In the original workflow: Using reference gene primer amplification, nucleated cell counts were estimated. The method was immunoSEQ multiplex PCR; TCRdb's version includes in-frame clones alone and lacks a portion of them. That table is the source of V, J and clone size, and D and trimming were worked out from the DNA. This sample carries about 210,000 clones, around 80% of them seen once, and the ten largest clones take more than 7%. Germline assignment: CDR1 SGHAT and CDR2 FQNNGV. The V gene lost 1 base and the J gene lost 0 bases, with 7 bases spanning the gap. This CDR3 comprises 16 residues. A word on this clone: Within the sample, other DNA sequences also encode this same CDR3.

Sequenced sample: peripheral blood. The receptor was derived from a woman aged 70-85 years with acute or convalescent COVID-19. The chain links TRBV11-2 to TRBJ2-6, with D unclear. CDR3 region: CASSLAPGSGANVLTF. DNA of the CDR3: TGTGCCAGCAGCTTAGCACCGGGCTCTGGGGCCAACGTCCTGACTTTC.